The 30 T cell receptor beta chains listed next were all sequenced from one sample in a study of T cells after yellow fever vaccination. MiXCR, run by TCRdb on the 5' RACE reads, gives a single entry per CDR3 protein. Found here are 300,000 to 350,000 distinct CDR3 sequences, under 5% of them singletons; the top ten hold 24%. The sequences come from PBMCs, collected 5 days after the yellow fever booster vaccination. These receptors were obtained from a man between 18 and 35 years old who received the YFV17D yellow fever vaccine.

This clonotype was counted between two and nine times. The chain employs TRBV3-1 and TRBJ2-2; D gene ambiguous. V was shortened by 2 bases and J by 6 bases, with 16 bases between the two germline ends. The germline V gene has CDR1 LGHDT and CDR2 YNNKEL (reference sequence). This CDR3 is built from 16 residues. The CDR3 sequence is CASSQRSGGGAGELFF. The CDR3 nucleotides read TGTGCCAGCAGCCAACGATCTGGCGGTGGGGCCGGGGAGCTGTTTTTT. Combining the CDR3 with reference TRBV3-1 and TRBJ2-2 gives the whole variable domain DTAVSQTPKYLVTQMGNDKSIKCEQNLGHDTMYWYKQDSKKFLKIMFSYNNKELIINETVPNRFSPKSPDKAHLNLHINSLELGDSAVYFCASSQRSGGGAGELFFGEGSRLTVL.

The V call is TRBV4-3, the J call TRBJ1-6, with D tentatively TRBD1 (5 bases). The V gene lost 5 bases and the J gene lost 10 bases, with 18 bases spanning the gap. This CDR3 has 15 residues. CDR1 is LGHNA and CDR2 is YSLEER in the germline V gene. CDR3 nucleotides: TGCGCCAGCAGCGCGCGCCGGGGAGGGGCATCACCCCTCCACTTT. Translation: CASSARRGGASPLHF.

CDR3 bases: TGTGCCAGCAGTGACCTCCGCTACAATGAGCAGTTCTTC. This encodes CASSDLRYNEQFF. This rearrangement joins TRBV6-1 to TRBJ2-1; D not certain. This CDR3 is 13 amino acids long. V was clipped by 3 bases and J by 3 bases, with 6 bases between them. CDR1 and CDR2 from the germline V gene are MNHNS and SASEGT.

This clonotype was observed a handful of times. The conserved phenylalanine or tryptophan normally closing the CDR3 is absent here, so this likely arose from a read error. The CDR3 sequence is CASSFLGSLETGELFS. The CDR3 nucleotides read TGTGCCAGCAGTTTCCTTGGGTCTCTGGAGACCGGGGAGCTGTTTTCT. V gene TRBV28 combines with J gene TRBJ2-2; D ambiguous. The V gene lost 3 bases and the J gene lost 5 bases, with 16 bases spanning the gap. Germline V gene lookup returns CDR1 MDHEN and CDR2 SYDVKM. This CDR3 contains 16 residues.

This clonotype appeared a few times. The chain couples TRBV6-2 or TRBV6-3 to TRBJ2-1, with unresolved D. Between the trimmed V and J ends, which lost 6 bases and 5 bases, there was a span of 11 bases. CDR3 size: 13 residues. Germline V gives CDR1 MNHEY, CDR2 SVGEGT. The CDR3 protein is CASSPRTDNEQFF. The CDR3 DNA is TGTGCCAGCAGCCCTAGGACGGACAATGAGCAGTTCTTC.

The table lists this clonotype with a few counts. This CDR3 reads CASSYSVFANTEAFF. DNA of the CDR3: TGTGCCAGCAGTTACTCGGTGTTTGCGAACACTGAAGCTTTCTTT. The rearrangement joins TRBV6-5 to TRBJ1-1; no clear D. Germline V gene data show CDR1 as MNHEY and CDR2 as SVGAGI. The CDR3 runs 15 residues. Trimming removed 0 bases from V and 1 base from J, with 9 bases in between.

This clonotype was counted at least ten times. The J gene is TRBJ2-1, the V gene TRBV18; 12 nucleotides match TRBD2. The CDR3 is 15 amino acids. Germline V gene data show CDR1 as KGHSH and CDR2 as LQKENI. The J segment lost 6 bases and the V segment lost 3 bases, leaving 3 bases of the junction unmatched. The CDR3 reads CASSPLAGGGNEQFF. For the CDR3, the DNA is TGTGCCAGCTCACCCCTAGCGGGGGGGGGCAATGAGCAGTTCTTC.

In its sample, this clonotype was seen a few times. The rearrangement joins TRBV4-1 to TRBJ2-3, with a possible D match to TRBD1 (5 bases). V was clipped by 1 base and J by 6 bases, with 14 bases between them. This CDR3 has 15 amino acids. Germline values: CDR1 MGHRA, CDR2 YSYEKL. The DNA for the CDR3 is TGCGCCAGCAGCCAAGTAGACAGTAGAAGGGATACGCAGTATTTT. As protein: CASSQVDSRRDTQYF.

In nucleotides, the CDR3 is TGTGCCTGGACTCGGACAGGGGGCGCCTATGGCTACACCTTC. This encodes CAWTRTGGAYGYTF. The J gene is TRBJ1-2, the V gene TRBV30; 11 bases map to TRBD1. Germline CDR1 reads GTSNPN; CDR2 reads SVGIG (reference sequence). The CDR3 runs to 14 residues. Trimming at V came to 4 bases and at J to 4 bases, leaving 5 bases not matched to a gene.

The table lists this clonotype with many counts. The chain combines TRBV7-2 with TRBJ2-1; D may be TRBD2 (6 bases). Germline CDR1 SGHTA, CDR2 FQGNSA. Trimming left V 4 bases short and J 12 bases short, with 25 bases between. This CDR3 spans 16 amino acids. CDR3 sequence reads: CASSSGLGLGGLGQFF. The CDR3 DNA follows: TGTGCCAGCAGCTCGGGTTTGGGACTGGGCGGGTTGGGGCAGTTCTTC.

This clonotype showed up many times. V gene TRBV20-1 combines with J gene TRBJ2-4, with 11 nucleotides matching TRBD2. In germline, CDR1 is DFQATT, CDR2 SNEGSKA (reference sequence). Germline trimming cut 1 base from V and 2 bases from J; bases unmatched to any gene: 7. The CDR3 consists of 17 residues. The CDR3: CSARVIAGGPTKNIQYF. The DNA for the CDR3 is TGCAGTGCTAGAGTAATAGCGGGGGGGCCTACCAAAAACATTCAGTACTTC.

This clonotype appeared a few times. V is TRBV2 and J is TRBJ2-3, with 10 bases that match TRBD1. Germline V gene lookup returns CDR1 SNHLY and CDR2 FYNNEI. The length of the CDR3 is 14 residues. Unmatched junction bases numbered 6, after V lost 11 bases and J lost 1 base. The DNA for the CDR3 is TGTGCCTCACGGACAGGGGGGGGCACAGATACGCAGTATTTT. Translating it yields CASRTGGGTDTQYF.

V and J are TRBV4-1 and TRBJ1-1; D is ambiguous. CDR1 and CDR2 (germline): MGHRA, YSYEKL. The CDR3 covers 13 residues. V was trimmed by 3 bases and J by 0 bases, leaving 5 bases between them. The CDR3, as DNA: TGCGCCAGCAGCCATGGTGTGAACACTGAAGCTTTCTTT. Amino acids: CASSHGVNTEAFF.

This clonotype was counted between two and nine times. The V gene is TRBV7-2, the J gene TRBJ1-6; no clear D. CDR3 length: 13 residues. Trimming pared 1 base from V and 8 bases from J, leaving 6 bases between. CDR1 SGHTA and CDR2 FQGNSA come from the germline V gene. The DNA for the CDR3 is TGTGCCAGCAGCTTAGTTGTAGATTCACCCCTCCACTTT. This translates into CASSLVVDSPLHF.

This clonotype has only a few counts. V and J are TRBV10-1 and TRBJ2-3, with 8 bases identical to TRBD1. V trimming: 6 bases; J trimming: 4 bases; junction bases outside the gene matches: 6. CDR3 length: 14 amino acids. CDR1 and CDR2 from the germline V gene are WNHNN and SYGVQD (reference sequence). This CDR3 reads CASSLDRASDTQYF. CDR3 bases: TGCGCCAGCAGCTTGGACAGGGCGTCAGATACGCAGTATTTT.

Only a few counts were recorded for this clonotype. The gene calls are TRBV6-5 and TRBJ2-2, with 9 nucleotides matching TRBD1. V was clipped by 6 bases and J by 7 bases; unmatched bases: 6. CDR3 size: 14 residues. The germline gives CDR1 MNHEY, CDR2 SVGAGI. Here the CDR3 DNA reads TGTGCCAGCAGACAACAGGGGGCCCACGGGGAGCTGTTTTTT. The encoded protein is CASRQQGAHGELFF.

V is TRBV4-3 and J is TRBJ1-3, with a possible D match to TRBD1 (5 bases). V was shortened by 0 bases and J by 5 bases, with 14 bases between the two germline ends. CDR3 length: 16 residues. Germline V lookup: CDR1 LGHNA, CDR2 YSLEER. The CDR3 protein is CASSQDQRGVRNTIYF. CDR3 nucleotide sequence: TGCGCCAGCAGCCAAGATCAGCGGGGGGTGAGAAACACCATATATTTT.

The sample holds many counts of this clonotype. The V and J genes are TRBV11-1 and TRBJ2-4; D is possibly TRBD1 (5 bases). V gave up 5 bases and J gave up 0 bases, with 11 bases separating them. Germline values: CDR1 SGHAT, CDR2 FQDESV (reference sequence). There are 15 residues in the CDR3. CDR3 amino acids: CASSQGWIAKNIQYF. The CDR3 nucleotides read TGTGCCAGCAGCCAGGGTTGGATAGCCAAAAACATTCAGTACTTC.

This clonotype has more than one count but fewer than ten. This chain uses TRBV4-3 with TRBJ2-5, with D unclear. Germline-derived CDR1 and CDR2 are LGHNA and YSLEER. This CDR3 has 14 amino acids. V was pared by 1 base and J by 0 bases, with 6 bases between. The CDR3 reads CASSQGHNQETQYF. The CDR3 region has the DNA TGCGCCAGCAGCCAAGGCCACAACCAAGAGACCCAGTACTTC.

This clonotype was counted ten times or more. The chain uses TRBV7-9 and TRBJ1-4; a weak D match, TRBD1 (6 bases). The CDR3 runs to 16 residues. The ends were cut back, 5 bases at V and 0 bases at J, with 13 bases in the middle. Germline V gene sequence: CDR1 SEHNR, CDR2 FQNEAQ (reference sequence). The CDR3 loop reads CASSPRQAATNEKLFF. CDR3 bases: TGTGCCAGCAGCCCTAGACAGGCGGCAACTAATGAAAAACTGTTTTTT.

The chain joins TRBV9 to TRBJ2-6, with D possibly TRBD1 on 6 matching bases. The CDR3 is 13 residues long. Germline loops: CDR1 SGDLS, CDR2 YYNGEE. Trimming cost V 0 bases and J 9 bases, with 7 bases left between them. The chain's CDR3 is CASSVGTVNVLTF. CDR3 nucleotide sequence: TGTGCCAGCAGCGTAGGGACAGTCAACGTCCTGACTTTC.

V is TRBV27 and J is TRBJ2-3; the match to TRBD2 covers 7 bases. CDR1 is MNHEY and CDR2 is SMNVEV in the germline V gene (reference sequence). The V and J ends lost 5 bases and 2 bases, in that order; junction bases with no gene match: 7. The CDR3 covers 15 residues. CDR3 region: CASSTFRDYTDTQYF. The CDR3 DNA reads TGTGCCAGCAGTACTTTCCGGGACTACACAGATACGCAGTATTTT.

This clonotype was observed a few times. The genes are TRBV7-2 and TRBJ1-3; 8 bases fit TRBD1. This CDR3 spans 17 amino acids. Germline V lookup: CDR1 SGHTA, CDR2 FQGNSA. V shed 5 bases and J 4 bases; nucleotides not matched to a gene: 13. The CDR3 DNA follows: TGTGCCAGCAGCCATAAAGCCTCAGGGGGCTGGGGAAACACCATATATTTT. Translating it yields CASSHKASGGWGNTIYF.

This clonotype was observed a handful of times. The V call is TRBV28, the J call TRBJ2-1; tentative D call: TRBD2 (6 bases). V dropped 3 bases and J dropped 7 bases, with 10 bases sitting between them. This CDR3 region has 13 residues. Germline assignment: CDR1 MDHEN and CDR2 SYDVKM. In nucleotides, the CDR3 is TGTGCCAGCAGTTTCGTTGGGGGGAATGAGCAGTTCTTC. This translates into CASSFVGGNEQFF.

This chain uses TRBV6-2 or TRBV6-3 with TRBJ1-2, with D uncertain. The ends were cut back, 5 bases at V and 4 bases at J, with 14 bases in the middle. The CDR3 has 14 residues. Germline V lookup: CDR1 MNHEY, CDR2 SVGEGT. This chain's CDR3 is CASSVPRSIYGYTF. CDR3 coding DNA: TGTGCCAGCAGTGTACCTCGTTCCATCTATGGCTACACCTTC.

This clonotype was counted ten times or more. V is TRBV4-3 and J is TRBJ1-6; D gene ambiguous. In germline, CDR1 is LGHNA, CDR2 YSLEER. The ends were cut back, 4 bases at V and 9 bases at J, with 19 bases in the middle. The CDR3 totals 16 residues. CDR3 DNA: TGCGCCAGCAGCCTCCGAGCCGGCGGGAGGATTTCACCCCTCCACTTT. Protein sequence: CASSLRAGGRISPLHF.

In its sample, this clonotype was seen many times. This chain connects TRBV5-1 to TRBJ1-5, with D hard to call. The length of the CDR3 is 15 residues. Between the trimmed V and J ends, which lost 2 bases and 0 bases, there was a span of 9 bases. Germline V CDR1 and CDR2: SGHRS, YFSETQ. The CDR3 coding sequence is TGCGCCAGCAGCTTATACGGGATTAGCAATCAGCCCCAGCATTTT. This gives the protein CASSLYGISNQPQHF.

This chain links TRBV3-1 with TRBJ2-3; 8 bases fit TRBD2. Germline V lookup: CDR1 LGHDT, CDR2 YNNKEL (reference sequence). CDR3 length: 16 residues. J gave up 5 bases and V 1 base, and 8 bases lay outside the gene matches. CDR3 region: CASSQVDSGAGDTQYF. In DNA, the CDR3 is TGTGCCAGCAGCCAAGTAGATAGCGGGGCCGGAGATACGCAGTATTTT.

The chain couples TRBV7-2 to TRBJ1-6; the D gene is possibly TRBD1 (6 bases). Germline V gene data show CDR1 as SGHTA and CDR2 as FQGNSA. V was clipped by 5 bases and J by 9 bases, with 17 bases between them. This CDR3 comprises 15 residues. CDR3 region: CASSTQRGASSPLHF. DNA of the CDR3: TGTGCCAGCAGCACCCAGAGGGGGGCTAGTTCACCCCTCCACTTT.

This clonotype showed up many times. One junction end disagrees with the germline gene, perhaps due to a read error. The chain has TRBV7-7 and TRBJ1-4, with D possibly being TRBD1 (5 bases). In germline, CDR1 is SSHAT, CDR2 FNYEAQ (reference sequence). The CDR3 has 13 amino acids. The CDR3 DNA reads as TGTGCTAGCAGCACCGGGACGGCTGAAAAACTGTTTTTT. It yields the protein CASSTGTAEKLFF. The full variable domain, rest sourced from reference TRBV7-7 and TRBJ1-4, is GAGVSQSPRYKVTKRGQDVTLRCDPISSHATLYWYQQALGQGPEFLTYFNYEAQPDKSGLPSDRFSAERPEGSISTLTIQRTEQRDSAMYRCASSTGTAEKLFFGSGTQLSVL.